The clone carrying this T cell receptor beta chain was counted only a few times. RNA transcripts served as template for amplifying TCR beta CDR3 sequences. Following a first-round RT-PCR that used HTBI primers, a second-round multiplex PCR was carried out. TCRdb re-analysed the multiplex PCR reads in MiXCR, keeping a single row per CDR3 protein. Of about 550,000 distinct CDR3 sequences detected, less than 45% appear once; the ten largest clones hold around 4.6%. These data belong to a study of Graves' ophthalmopathy and Graves' hyperthyroidism. The sequence was obtained from an adult man with Graves' hyperthyroidism. Sequencing was done on a sample of peripheral blood or thyroid tissue (not recorded which).

CDR3 DNA sequence: TGTGCCAGCAGCCAGACACCAACTAATGAAAAACTGTTTTTT. Encoded protein: CASSQTPTNEKLFF. This chain connects TRBV6-5 to TRBJ1-4, with D uncertain. In germline, CDR1 is MNHEY, CDR2 SVGAGI. The CDR3 consists of 14 residues. V lost 6 bases and J 0 bases, leaving 8 bases between the germline ends.